The T cell receptor (beta chain) described here comes from a study of T cell changes during pregnancy in multiple sclerosis. Generated by immunoSEQ multiplex PCR, the TCRdb table keeps only in-frame clones and is missing some. The sample has some 100,000 clones; approximately 94% are singletons. Per the germline V gene, CDR1 is SQVTM and CDR2 is ANQGSEA. Unmatched junction bases numbered 8, after V lost 4 bases and J lost 6 bases. The CDR3 consists of 14 residues. This chain connects TRBV29-1 to TRBJ2-7; 11 bases line up with TRBD1. This specimen consisted of peripheral blood, obtained before pregnancy. This receptor was obtained from a female donor with multiple sclerosis, enrolled in a pregnancy study. The CDR3 nucleotides read TGCAGCGTTGTTCGGACAGGGGGCCGGTCCGAGCAGTACTTC. Protein sequence: CSVVRTGGRSEQYF.